A selection of T cell receptor beta chains follows, all from one sample in a study of CD4 T cells in relation to SARS-CoV-2 and coronaviruses. Method: immunoSEQ multiplex PCR; TCRdb's copy keeps in-frame clones and lacks some. The data show roughly 29,000 clones, 60% to 85% seen once. Their antigens remain unidentified. Sample: CD4+ T cells from PBMCs, cultured in vitro. Receptors originate from a human donor in good health. The CDR3 runs from the conserved cysteine through the conserved F or W. D genes are given only for firm matches. Clone size is not always given. Where it is, it says once, few, many or a class for expanded clones.

V gene	clone size	D gene	J gene	CDR3 protein	CDR3 DNA
TRBV10-1	few	.	TRBJ1-1	CASSESGRTPTEAFF	TGCGCCAGCAGTGAGTCGGGCAGAACCCCCACTGAAGCTTTCTTT
TRBV6-6	few	.	TRBJ1-5	CASRADTSNQPQHF	TGTGCCAGCAGGGCGGACACTAGCAATCAGCCCCAGCATTTT
TRBV20-1	.	TRBD1	TRBJ2-5	CSASSGGETQYF	TGCAGTGCTAGTTCAGGGGGAGAGACCCAGTACTTC
TRBV29-1	.	.	TRBJ1-1	CSVGHGQRGTEAFF	TGCAGCGTTGGCCACGGACAGAGGGGGACTGAAGCTTTCTTT
TRBV7-8	.	.	TRBJ1-1	CASSLGGGSGVYTEAFF	TGTGCCAGCAGCTTAGGGGGAGGGTCAGGGGTGTACACTGAAGCTTTCTTT
TRBV29-1	.	.	TRBJ2-3	CSVERAEERTDTQYF	TGCAGCGTTGAGCGCGCGGAGGAGCGCACAGATACGCAGTATTTT
TRBV3-1/TRBV3-2	.	.	TRBJ1-2	CASSQVARGGYTF	TGTGCCAGCAGCCAAGTCGCACGTGGCGGCTACACCTTC
TRBV18	.	TRBD2	TRBJ2-1	CASSPPGLAGAYNEQFF	TGTGCCAGCTCCCCCCCTGGACTAGCGGGTGCCTACAATGAGCAGTTCTTC
TRBV4-1	.	.	TRBJ2-3	CASSPYRLSQMSTQYF	TGCGCCAGCAGCCCTTACCGACTGTCCCAGATGAGTACGCAGTATTTT
TRBV29-1	.	TRBD2	TRBJ2-4	CSVGSSGSTSWAKNIQYF	TGCAGCGTTGGGAGTAGCGGGAGTACCTCGTGGGCCAAAAACATTCAGTACTTC
TRBV6-5	.	.	TRBJ1-2	CASRERGGDGYTF	TGTGCCAGCAGGGAGAGAGGGGGTGATGGCTACACCTTC
TRBV3-1/TRBV3-2	.	.	TRBJ2-3	CATSGGSRLVSTDTQYF	TGTGCCACCAGCGGCGGGTCGAGGCTAGTGAGCACAGATACGCAGTATTTT
TRBV14	.	.	TRBJ1-3	CASSQVGGIRNTIYF	TGTGCCAGCAGCCAAGTTGGAGGGATCAGAAACACCATATATTTT
TRBV18	.	TRBD2	TRBJ2-4	CASSPPGASGDLAKNIQYF	TGTGCCAGCTCACCACCTGGGGCTAGCGGGGACCTAGCCAAAAACATTCAGTACTTC
TRBV11-2	.	.	TRBJ1-3	CASSPNSGNTIYF	TGTGCCAGCAGCCCAAACTCTGGAAACACCATATATTTT
TRBV11-2	.	.	TRBJ2-3	CASSFAWQSTDTQYF	TGTGCCAGCAGCTTCGCCTGGCAGAGCACAGATACGCAGTATTTT
TRBV20-1	.	TRBD1	TRBJ2-7	CSASSGTGLRFFDRESSYEQYF	TGCAGTGCTAGTTCGGGGACAGGGCTTCGGTTCTTTGACCGAGAATCCTCCTACGAGCAGTACTTC
TRBV9	.	.	TRBJ2-7	CASSVEGGLYEQYF	TGTGCCAGCAGCGTAGAAGGGGGACTCTACGAGCAGTACTTC
TRBV7-2	.	.	TRBJ2-4	CASSLPWGRDIQYF	TGTGCCAGCAGCCTCCCGTGGGGGCGGGACATTCAGTACTTC
TRBV5-4	.	TRBD1	TRBJ1-3	CASSRQGLGNTIYF	TGTGCCAGCAGCAGACAGGGCCTAGGAAACACCATATATTTT